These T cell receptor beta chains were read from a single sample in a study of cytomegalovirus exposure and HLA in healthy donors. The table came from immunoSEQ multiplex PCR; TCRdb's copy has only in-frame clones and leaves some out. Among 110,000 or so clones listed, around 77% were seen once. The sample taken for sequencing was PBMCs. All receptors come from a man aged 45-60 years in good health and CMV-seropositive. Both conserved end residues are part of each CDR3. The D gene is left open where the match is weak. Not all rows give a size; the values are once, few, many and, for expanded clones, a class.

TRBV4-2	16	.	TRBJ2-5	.	CASSHPRGRPQETQYF	TGTGCCAGCAGCCACCCTCGCGGCCGGCCCCAAGAGACCCAGTACTTC
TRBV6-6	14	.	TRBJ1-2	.	CASTTDRRNYGYTF	TGTGCCAGCACCACGGACAGACGTAACTATGGCTACACCTTC
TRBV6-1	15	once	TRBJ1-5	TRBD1	CASSPDRGTNQPQHF	TGTGCCAGCAGCCCCGACAGGGGCACAAATCAGCCCCAGCATTTT
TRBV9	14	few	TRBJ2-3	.	CASSEPGGTDTQYF	TGTGCCAGCAGCGAACCGGGTGGCACAGATACGCAGTATTTT
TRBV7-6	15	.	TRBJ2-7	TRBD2	CASSPIAGGTYEQYF	TGTGCCAGCAGCCCAATAGCGGGGGGAACCTACGAGCAGTACTTC
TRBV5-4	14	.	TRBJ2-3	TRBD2	CASSLQRDLDTQYF	TGTGCCAGCAGCTTGCAGCGGGACCTAGATACGCAGTATTTT
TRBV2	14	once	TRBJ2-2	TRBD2	CASAAGVHTGELFF	TGTGCCAGCGCAGCGGGGGTGCACACCGGGGAGCTGTTTTTT
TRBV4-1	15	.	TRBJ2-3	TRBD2	CASSPRGVSTDTQYF	TGCGCCAGCAGCCCCCGGGGGGTTTCCACAGATACGCAGTATTTT
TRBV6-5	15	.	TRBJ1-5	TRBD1	CASSSPGTGNQPQHF	TGTGCCAGCAGTTCCCCCGGGACAGGGAATCAGCCCCAGCATTTT
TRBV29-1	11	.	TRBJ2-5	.	CSGQEEETQYF	TGCAGCGGGCAGGAGGAAGAGACCCAGTACTTC
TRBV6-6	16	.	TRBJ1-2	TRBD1	CASSYGQGALWHGYTF	TGTGCCAGCAGTTATGGACAGGGGGCCCTTTGGCATGGCTACACCTTC
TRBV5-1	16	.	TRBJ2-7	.	CASSLGSAYSSYEQYF	TGCGCCAGCAGCTTGGGATCCGCGTATAGCTCCTACGAGCAGTACTTC
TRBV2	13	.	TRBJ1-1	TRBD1	CATAGTANTEAFF	TGTGCCACCGCAGGGACAGCGAACACTGAAGCTTTCTTT
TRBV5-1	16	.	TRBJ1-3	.	CASSLAGGISGNTIYF	TGCGCCAGCAGCTTGGCCGGGGGGATTAGTGGAAACACCATATATTTT
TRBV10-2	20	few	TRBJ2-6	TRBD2	CASSRQQPGTTSTGANVLTF	TGCGCCAGCAGCAGACAACAACCCGGGACGACTAGCACTGGGGCCAACGTCCTGACTTTC
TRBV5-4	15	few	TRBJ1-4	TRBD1	CASSYRQGADEKLFF	TGTGCCAGCAGCTACCGACAGGGGGCGGATGAAAAACTGTTTTTT
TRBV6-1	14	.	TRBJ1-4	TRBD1	CASSRQGNVEKLFF	TGTGCCAGCAGTCGACAGGGGAATGTTGAAAAACTGTTTTTT
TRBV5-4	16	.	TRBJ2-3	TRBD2	CASSWGLAGDIDTQYF	TGTGCCAGCAGCTGGGGACTAGCGGGAGACATCGATACGCAGTATTTT
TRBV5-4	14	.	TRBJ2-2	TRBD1	CASSLRQGDGELFF	TGTGCCAGCAGCTTGAGACAGGGGGACGGGGAGCTGTTTTTT
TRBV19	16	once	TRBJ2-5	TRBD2	CASIGTSGVPQETQYF	TGTGCCAGTATCGGGACTAGCGGAGTACCCCAAGAGACCCAGTACTTC
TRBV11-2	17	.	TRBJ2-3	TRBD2	CASSPRGSGGARDTQYF	TGTGCCAGCAGCCCCCGCGGTAGCGGGGGGGCCAGGGATACGCAGTATTTT
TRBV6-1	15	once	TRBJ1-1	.	CASIRLGGLGTEAFF	TGTGCCAGCATCCGACTTGGAGGGTTGGGCACTGAAGCTTTCTTT
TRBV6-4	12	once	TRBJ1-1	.	CASRTWNTEAFF	TGTGCCAGCAGGACTTGGAACACTGAAGCTTTCTTT
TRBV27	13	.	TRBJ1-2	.	CATRMGGSRGYTF	TGTGCCACCCGAATGGGGGGGAGTCGGGGCTACACCTTC
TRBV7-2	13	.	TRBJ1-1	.	CASSHPVRAEAFF	TGTGCCAGCAGTCACCCGGTTCGAGCTGAAGCTTTCTTT
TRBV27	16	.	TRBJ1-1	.	CASSLLPGEVNTEAFF	TGTGCCAGCAGTTTACTCCCGGGGGAGGTGAACACTGAAGCTTTCTTT
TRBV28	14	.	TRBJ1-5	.	CASIRGGASQPQHF	TGTGCCAGCATCCGGGGGGGCGCGAGTCAGCCCCAGCATTTT
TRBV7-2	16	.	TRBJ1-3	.	CASSLEPLVTGNTIYF	TGTGCCAGCAGCTTAGAGCCGCTGGTAACTGGAAACACCATATATTTT
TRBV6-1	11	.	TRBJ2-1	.	CASSDLNEQFF	TGTGCCAGCAGTGACCTCAATGAGCAGTTCTTC
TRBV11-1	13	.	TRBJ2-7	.	CASSRTPNYEQYF	TGTGCCAGCAGTCGCACACCGAACTACGAGCAGTACTTC
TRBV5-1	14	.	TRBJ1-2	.	CASSNRGENYGYTF	TGCGCCAGCAGCAACCGTGGAGAAAACTATGGCTACACCTTC
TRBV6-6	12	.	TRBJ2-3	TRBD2	CASAPGGYTQYF	TGTGCCAGTGCCCCGGGGGGTTATACGCAGTATTTT
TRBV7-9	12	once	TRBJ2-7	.	CASSLARQEQYF	TGTGCCAGCAGCTTAGCGAGACAAGAGCAGTACTTC
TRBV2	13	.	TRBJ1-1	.	CASSLQGNTEAFF	TGTGCCAGCAGCCTACAGGGGAACACTGAAGCTTTCTTT
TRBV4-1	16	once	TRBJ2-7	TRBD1	CASSQVHGGQGYEQYF	TGCGCCAGCAGCCAGGTACATGGGGGACAGGGCTACGAGCAGTACTTC
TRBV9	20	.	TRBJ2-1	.	CASSVGLGSSGGSSYNEQFF	TGTGCCAGCAGCGTAGGTCTTGGGTCTTCAGGGGGGTCGAGCTACAATGAGCAGTTCTTC
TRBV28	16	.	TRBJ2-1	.	CASSPSGRTPPNEQFF	TGTGCCAGCAGTCCCTCGGGGAGGACTCCGCCCAATGAGCAGTTCTTC
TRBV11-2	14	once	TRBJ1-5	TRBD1	CASSLGQGEDPQHF	TGTGCCAGCAGCCTGGGACAGGGCGAGGATCCCCAGCATTTT
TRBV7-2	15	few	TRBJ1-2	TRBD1	CASSLARAGQVGYTF	TGTGCCAGCAGCTTAGCTCGTGCGGGACAGGTTGGCTACACCTTC
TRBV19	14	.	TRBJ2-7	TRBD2	CASSIGLAGVEQYF	TGTGCCAGTAGTATTGGGCTAGCGGGAGTCGAGCAGTACTTC